A single sample is the source of the 20 T cell receptor beta chains below, sequenced in a study of T cell responses to AZD1222 COVID-19 vaccine. Produced via immunoSEQ multiplex PCR; TCRdb's table is partial and in-frame only. The sample includes 150,000 to 200,000 clones, approximately 94% seen only once; the top ten take over 4.5%. Sequenced here: peripheral blood, sampled 28 days after the second AZD1222 dose. These receptors were collected from an adult who received the AZD1222 COVID-19 vaccine.

The V and J genes are TRBV5-1 and TRBJ2-7; D is uncertain. The V and J ends lost 0 bases and 0 bases respectively, with 7 bases between them. The CDR3 is 14 amino acids. The germline gives CDR1 SGHRS, CDR2 YFSETQ. CDR3 nucleotide sequence: TGCGCCAGCAGCTTGGACTCGGCCTCCTACGAGCAGTACTTC. This encodes CASSLDSASYEQYF.

V is TRBV7-8 and J is TRBJ2-7; the match to TRBD1 covers 8 bases. The CDR3 length is 16 residues. CDR1 and CDR2 from the germline V gene are SGHVS and FQNEAQ. Unmatched junction bases numbered 10, after V lost 4 bases and J lost 2 bases. The CDR3 region is CASSSRTGQGAYEQYF. CDR3 coding DNA: TGTGCCAGCAGCTCCCGGACAGGACAGGGAGCCTACGAGCAGTACTTC. The full variable domain, in which reference TRBV7-8 and TRBJ2-7 provide the parts outside the CDR3, is GAGVSQSPRYKVAKRGQDVALRCDPISGHVSLFWYQQALGQGPEFLTYFQNEAQLDKSGLPSDRFFAERPEGSVSTLKIQRTQQEDSAVYLCASSSRTGQGAYEQYFGPGTRLTVT.

CDR3 loop: CASSRLAGDIFEQFF. CDR3 coding DNA: TGTGCCAGCAGTCGTCTAGCGGGAGACATCTTTGAGCAGTTCTTC. The J gene is TRBJ2-1, the V gene TRBV6-8; 10 nucleotides agree with TRBD2. CDR3 length: 15 amino acids. Germline values: CDR1 MNHGY, CDR2 SAAAGT. J was trimmed by 9 bases and V by 5 bases; bases with no gene match: 10.

Regarding this clone: This CDR3 is also generated by other DNA sequences in the sample. V usage is TRBV5-1 and J usage is TRBJ2-1; D uncertain. This CDR3 is built from 14 residues. Germline CDR1 SGHRS, CDR2 YFSETQ. V lost 0 bases, J lost 0 bases, and 4 bases lay in between. In DNA, the CDR3 is TGCGCCAGCAGCTTGGTTGGCTCCTACAATGAGCAGTTCTTC. This encodes CASSLVGSYNEQFF.

The gene calls are TRBV11-1 and TRBJ2-5; D remains ambiguous. The germline V gene encodes CDR1 SGHAT and CDR2 FQDESV (reference sequence). The CDR3 loop spans 16 amino acids. The germline V and J ends were trimmed by 5 bases and 3 bases, with 19 bases remaining between them. CDR3 region: CASSPTWVFNEETQYF. For the CDR3, the DNA is TGTGCCAGCAGCCCCACGTGGGTATTCAATGAAGAGACCCAGTACTTC. Full variable domain (missing parts from reference TRBV11-1 and TRBJ2-5): EAEVAQSPRYKITEKSQAVAFWCDPISGHATLYWYRQILGQGPELLVQFQDESVVDDSQLPKDRFSAERLKGVDSTLKIQPAELGDSAMYLCASSPTWVFNEETQYFGPGTRLLVL.

The V call is TRBV29-1, the J call TRBJ2-3, with TRBD2 matching 7 bases. The junction had 10 bases not matched to a gene; V was cut back by 4 bases and J by 6 bases. This CDR3 is built from 14 residues. In germline, CDR1 is SQVTM, CDR2 ANQGSEA. In nucleotides, the CDR3 is TGCAGCGTTGGTACCGGACTAGTAACGGATACGCAGTATTTT. Translation gives CSVGTGLVTDTQYF.

The rearrangement links TRBV6-1 to TRBJ1-5, with TRBD1 identical over 9 bases. This CDR3 has 16 amino acids. Germline assignment: CDR1 MNHNS and CDR2 SASEGT. The junction had 10 bases not matched to a gene; V was cut back by 4 bases and J by 6 bases. CDR3 sequence (DNA): TGTGCCAGCAGTGCTGTGGGTGGGACAGGGAGTCAGCCCCAGCATTTT. Amino acid sequence: CASSAVGGTGSQPQHF.

J is TRBJ2-2 and V is TRBV18; D gene unclear. With 1 base removed from V and 0 bases from J, the gap between germline ends came to 3 bases. The CDR3 has 14 residues. Germline values: CDR1 KGHSH, CDR2 LQKENI. CDR3 DNA: TGTGCCAGCTCACCACGCGCGAACACCGGGGAGCTGTTTTTT. It is translated as CASSPRANTGELFF.

The chain recombines TRBV7-2 with TRBJ2-1; D is uncertain. Germline V gives CDR1 SGHTA, CDR2 FQGNSA. The CDR3 sequence is 12 residues long. V lost 1 base to trimming and J lost 10 bases, with 8 bases between them. The CDR3: CASSLGHPEQFF. The CDR3 coding sequence is TGTGCCAGCAGCTTAGGACACCCCGAGCAGTTCTTC.

V gene TRBV6-2 or TRBV6-3 combines with J gene TRBJ2-1; maybe TRBD1 (5 bases). This CDR3 comprises 15 residues. The V gene lost 2 bases and the J gene lost 5 bases, with 13 bases spanning the gap. The germline V gene encodes CDR1 MNHEY and CDR2 SVGEGT. CDR3 in amino acids: CASSYRSRGNNEQFF. Written as DNA, the CDR3 is TGTGCCAGCAGTTACAGGAGTAGGGGTAACAATGAGCAGTTCTTC.

The rearrangement uses TRBV7-6 and TRBJ2-5, with 10 bases fitting TRBD2. This CDR3 comprises 15 residues. Germline V gives CDR1 SGHVS, CDR2 FNYEAQ. V lost 4 bases to trimming and J lost 11 bases; unmatched junction nucleotides: 13. CDR3 bases: TGTGCCAGCAGCTCCGGTGGTCTAGCGGGAGAGGTACAGTACTTC. Its translation is CASSSGGLAGEVQYF.

J is TRBJ2-7 and V is TRBV11-2, with 7 bases matching TRBD2. The CDR3 is 14 amino acids. Germline loops: CDR1 SGHAT, CDR2 FQNNGV. V gave up 5 bases and J gave up 2 bases; unmatched junction bases: 6. CDR3 nucleotides: TGTGCCAGCAGCGCAGGCGGGACTACCTACGAGCAGTACTTC. Translation: CASSAGGTTYEQYF.

The chain carries TRBV5-1 and TRBJ1-2; D unresolved. Germline lookup yields CDR1 SGHRS and CDR2 YFSETQ. CDR3 length equals 14 residues. V gave up 5 bases and J gave up 5 bases, with 16 bases separating them. For the CDR3, the DNA is TGCGCCAGCAGATCTGAAGGGCCGAATTATGGCTACACCTTC. Protein: CASRSEGPNYGYTF. Using reference TRBV5-1 and TRBJ1-2 for the parts outside the CDR3, the full variable domain is KAGVTQTPRYLIKTRGQQVTLSCSPISGHRSVSWYQQTPGQGLQFLFEYFSETQRNKGNFPGRFSGRQFSNSRSEMNVSTLELGDSALYLCASRSEGPNYGYTFGSGTRLTVV.

V gene TRBV19 combines with J gene TRBJ2-1, with a weak D call TRBD1 (5 bases). The germline V gene has CDR1 LNHDA and CDR2 SQIVND (reference sequence). CDR3 size: 15 residues. Between the trimmed V and J ends, which lost 3 bases and 1 base, there was a span of 10 bases. The CDR3 DNA is TGTGCCAGTAGTATTACAGGAGCTTCCTACAATGAGCAGTTCTTC. It codes for CASSITGASYNEQFF.

The chain is built from TRBV18 and TRBJ2-2; D may be TRBD2 (5 bases). Trimming stripped 4 bases from V and 9 bases from J, with 18 bases between. The CDR3 contains 15 residues. From germline, CDR1 is KGHSH and CDR2 LQKENI. The CDR3 DNA reads TGTGCCAGCTCACTCAACAACCAGCGGTCCCGGGAGCTGTTTTTT. Translation: CASSLNNQRSRELFF.

The rearrangement joins TRBV19 to TRBJ2-1, with 9 bases identical to TRBD1. From germline, CDR1 is LNHDA and CDR2 SQIVND (reference sequence). V lost 11 bases and J lost 6; bases outside the gene matches: 5. The CDR3 has 12 amino acids. The CDR3 reads CAAGTGLNEQFF. CDR3 coding DNA: TGTGCCGCTGGGACAGGGCTCAATGAGCAGTTCTTC.

The chain uses TRBV11-1 and TRBJ2-7; D gene unclear. Germline CDR1 reads SGHAT; CDR2 reads FQDESV (reference sequence). This CDR3 has 12 residues. V gave up 3 bases and J gave up 4 bases, with 7 bases separating them. DNA for the CDR3: TGTGCCAGCAGCTTGGACGGTTACGAGCAGTACTTC. Amino acid sequence: CASSLDGYEQYF.

This clone has only one observation. This chain uses TRBV28 with TRBJ2-4; perhaps TRBD1 as D (6 bases). V dropped 3 bases and J dropped 0 bases, with 9 bases sitting between them. The V gene's germline CDR1 is MDHEN and CDR2 SYDVKM. There are 15 residues in the CDR3. The DNA for the CDR3 is TGTGCCAGCAGTTTCACAGGGCTAGCCAAAAACATTCAGTACTTC. This gives the protein CASSFTGLAKNIQYF.

The chain uses TRBV4-1 and TRBJ1-1, with D perhaps matching TRBD1 (5 bases). The V and J ends lost 0 bases and 10 bases respectively, with 15 bases between them. This CDR3 has 14 amino acids. In germline, CDR1 is MGHRA, CDR2 YSYEKL. This CDR3 reads CASSQESRPGGAFF. The DNA of the CDR3 is TGCGCCAGCAGCCAAGAGTCACGCCCGGGGGGAGCTTTCTTT.

V gene TRBV9 combines with J gene TRBJ2-3; D is undetermined. V was trimmed by 2 bases and J by 2 bases, leaving 6 bases between them. The CDR3 totals 13 residues. Germline assignment: CDR1 SGDLS and CDR2 YYNGEE. The CDR3 region has the DNA TGTGCCAGCAGCGTGGCGGTCACAGATACGCAGTATTTT. Its protein is CASSVAVTDTQYF.